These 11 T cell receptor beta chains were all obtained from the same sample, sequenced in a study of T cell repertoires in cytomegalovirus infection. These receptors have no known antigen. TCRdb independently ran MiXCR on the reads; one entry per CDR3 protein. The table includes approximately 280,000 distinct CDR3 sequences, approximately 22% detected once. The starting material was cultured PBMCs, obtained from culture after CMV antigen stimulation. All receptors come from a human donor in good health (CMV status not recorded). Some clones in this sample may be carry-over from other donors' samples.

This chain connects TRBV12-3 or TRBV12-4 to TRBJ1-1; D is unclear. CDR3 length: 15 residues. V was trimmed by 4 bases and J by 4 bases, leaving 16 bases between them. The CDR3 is CASSWQRPGGTEAFF. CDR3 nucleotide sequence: TGTGCCAGCAGTTGGCAGAGGCCCGGTGGCACTGAAGCTTTCTTT.

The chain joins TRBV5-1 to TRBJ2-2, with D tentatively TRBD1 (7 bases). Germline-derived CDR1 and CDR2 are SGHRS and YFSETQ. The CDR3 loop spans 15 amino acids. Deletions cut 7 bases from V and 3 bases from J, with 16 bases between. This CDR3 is CASASGDRDTGELFF. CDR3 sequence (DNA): TGCGCCAGCGCCTCGGGGGACAGAGACACCGGGGAGCTGTTTTTT.

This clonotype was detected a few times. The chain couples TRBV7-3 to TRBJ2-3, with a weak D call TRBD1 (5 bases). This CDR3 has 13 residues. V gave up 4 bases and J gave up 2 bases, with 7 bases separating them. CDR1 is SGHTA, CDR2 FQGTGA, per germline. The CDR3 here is CASSWTSTDTQYF. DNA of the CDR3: TGTGCCAGCAGCTGGACATCCACAGATACGCAGTATTTT.

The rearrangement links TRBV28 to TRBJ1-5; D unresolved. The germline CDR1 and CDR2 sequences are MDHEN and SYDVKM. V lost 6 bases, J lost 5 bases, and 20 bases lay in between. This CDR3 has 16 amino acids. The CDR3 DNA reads TGTGCCAGCAGGTGGCTTAGGAAGGGAAGACATCAGCCCCAGCATTTT. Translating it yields CASRWLRKGRHQPQHF.

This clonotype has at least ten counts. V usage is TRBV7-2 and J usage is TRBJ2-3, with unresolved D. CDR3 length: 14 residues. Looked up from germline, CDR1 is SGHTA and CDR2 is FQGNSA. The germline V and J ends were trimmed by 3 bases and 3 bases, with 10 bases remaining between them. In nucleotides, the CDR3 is TGTGCCAGCAGCTTGCAGTCCGGGACAGATACGCAGTATTTT. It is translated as CASSLQSGTDTQYF.

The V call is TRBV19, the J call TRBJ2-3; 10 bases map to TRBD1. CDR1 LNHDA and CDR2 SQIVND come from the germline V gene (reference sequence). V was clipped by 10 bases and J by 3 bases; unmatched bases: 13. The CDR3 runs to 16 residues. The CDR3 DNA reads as TGTGCCACCCGGGACAGGGGCAGGTCGGGAACAGATACGCAGTATTTT. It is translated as CATRDRGRSGTDTQYF.

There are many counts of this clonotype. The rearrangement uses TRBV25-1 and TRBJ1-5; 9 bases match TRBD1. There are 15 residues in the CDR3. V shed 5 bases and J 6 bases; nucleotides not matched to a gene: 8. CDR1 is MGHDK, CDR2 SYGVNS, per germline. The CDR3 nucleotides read TGTGCCAGCAGTTCACGACAGGGGGAAGGTCAGCCCCAGCATTTT. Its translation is CASSSRQGEGQPQHF.

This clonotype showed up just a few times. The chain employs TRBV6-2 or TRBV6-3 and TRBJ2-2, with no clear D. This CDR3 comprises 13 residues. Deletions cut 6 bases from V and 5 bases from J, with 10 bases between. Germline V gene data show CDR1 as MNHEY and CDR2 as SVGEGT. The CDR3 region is CASRNPITGELFF. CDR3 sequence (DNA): TGTGCCAGCAGAAATCCGATAACCGGGGAGCTGTTTTTT.

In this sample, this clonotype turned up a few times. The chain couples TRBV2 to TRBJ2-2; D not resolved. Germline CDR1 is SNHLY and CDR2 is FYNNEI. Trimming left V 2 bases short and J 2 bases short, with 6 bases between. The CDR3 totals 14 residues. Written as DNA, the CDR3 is TGTGCCAGCAGTGAAAGCCGAAACACCGGGGAGCTGTTTTTT. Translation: CASSESRNTGELFF. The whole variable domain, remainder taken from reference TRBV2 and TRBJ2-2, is EPEVTQTPSHQVTQMGQEVILRCVPISNHLYFYWYRQILGQKVEFLVSFYNNEISEKSEIFDDQFSVERPDGSNFTLKIRSTKLEDSAMYFCASSESRNTGELFFGEGSRLTVL.

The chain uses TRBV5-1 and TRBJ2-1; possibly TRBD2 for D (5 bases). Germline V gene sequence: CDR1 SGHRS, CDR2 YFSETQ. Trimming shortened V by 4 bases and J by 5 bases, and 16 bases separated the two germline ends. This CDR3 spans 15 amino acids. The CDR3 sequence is CASSGRWSGDNEQFF. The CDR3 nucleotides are TGCGCCAGCAGCGGTCGGTGGAGCGGTGACAATGAGCAGTTCTTC.

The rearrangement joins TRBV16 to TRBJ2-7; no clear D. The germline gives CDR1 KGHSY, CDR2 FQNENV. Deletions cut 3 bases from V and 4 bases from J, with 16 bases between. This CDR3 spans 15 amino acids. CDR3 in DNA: TGTGCCAGCAGCCAGGAACGCGGAGCTATTTACGAGCAGTACTTC. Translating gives CASSQERGAIYEQYF.